The 28 T cell receptor beta chains below come from one sample, sequenced in a study of blood T cell repertoires in COVID-19. The table came from immunoSEQ multiplex PCR; TCRdb's copy has only in-frame clones and leaves some out. This table has some 200,000 clones, under 90% appearing once. The sequencing sample was made of peripheral blood. The receptors derive from a man older than 75 with acute or convalescent COVID-19.

CDR3 region: CASRDYYTGELFF. CDR3 nucleotides: TGCGCCAGCCGGGACTACTACACCGGGGAGCTGTTTTTT. The chain is built from TRBV10-2 and TRBJ2-2; TRBD2 agrees at 7 bases. The CDR3 is 13 amino acids. V lost 8 bases, J lost 3 bases, and 3 bases stayed unmatched. Germline V lookup: CDR1 WSHSY, CDR2 SAAADI.

The rearrangement joins TRBV5-6 to TRBJ2-7, with 10 bases lining up with TRBD2. The germline V gene has CDR1 SGHDT and CDR2 YYEEEE. This CDR3 spans 15 amino acids. The trim removed 3 bases at V and 4 bases at J, leaving 7 bases unmatched. The CDR3 nucleotides are TGTGCCAGCAGCTCCCAAATGACTAGCGGGTACGAGCAGTACTTC. This codes for CASSSQMTSGYEQYF.

This clone was observed once. V usage is TRBV28 and J usage is TRBJ1-3, with D perhaps matching TRBD1 (6 bases). Trimming pared 5 bases from V and 4 bases from J, leaving 12 bases between. Germline V CDR1 and CDR2: MDHEN, SYDVKM. This CDR3 region has 14 residues. The CDR3 here is CASSPGTIGNTIYF. In DNA, the CDR3 is TGTGCCAGCAGTCCCGGGACAATAGGAAACACCATATATTTT.

This clone was counted once. V and J are TRBV18 and TRBJ1-1; D is uncertain. V was pared by 3 bases and J by 0 bases, with 11 bases between. Germline CDR1 and CDR2: KGHSH and LQKENI. This CDR3 is built from 15 residues. The CDR3 nucleotides read TGTGCCAGCTCACCGGAACCGAGGGTGAACACTGAAGCTTTCTTT. Its protein product is CASSPEPRVNTEAFF.

The CDR3 DNA reads TGCGCCAGCAGCTTCACATACGGGACTAGCATACCCTACAATGAGCAGTTCTTC. As protein: CASSFTYGTSIPYNEQFF. The chain couples TRBV5-1 to TRBJ2-1; 9 bases align to TRBD2. Germline lookup yields CDR1 SGHRS and CDR2 YFSETQ. The CDR3 spans 18 residues. The junction had 11 bases not matched to a gene; V was cut back by 2 bases and J by 2 bases.

This clone was picked up one time. The J gene is TRBJ2-1, the V gene TRBV4-3; perhaps TRBD2 as D (6 bases). Germline CDR1 and CDR2: LGHNA and YSLEER. The CDR3 runs 14 residues. The germline V and J ends were trimmed by 1 base and 9 bases, with 13 bases remaining between them. Written as DNA, the CDR3 is TGCGCCAGCAGCCAAGGACTAGAGTCAAGTGAGCAGTTCTTC. This translates into CASSQGLESSEQFF.

The rearrangement links TRBV28 to TRBJ2-1, with TRBD1 identical over 8 bases. Trimming removed 2 bases from V and 5 bases from J; junction bases left unmatched: 8. Germline V gene lookup returns CDR1 MDHEN and CDR2 SYDVKM. The CDR3 is 16 residues long. The CDR3 DNA sequence: TGTGCCAGCAGTTTAGGTACCAGGGGGCCCAACAATGAGCAGTTCTTC. Translating it yields CASSLGTRGPNNEQFF. The full variable domain, its missing parts supplied by reference TRBV28 and TRBJ2-1, is DVKVTQSSRYLVKRTGEKVFLECVQDMDHENMFWYRQDPGLGLRLIYFSYDVKMKEKGDIPEGYSVSREKKERFSLILESASTNQTSMYLCASSLGTRGPNNEQFFGPGTRLTVL.

V usage is TRBV7-2 and J usage is TRBJ1-2, with a tentative D call TRBD1 (6 bases). CDR3 size: 15 residues. V was shortened by 0 bases and J by 4 bases, with 12 bases between the two germline ends. The V gene's germline CDR1 is SGHTA and CDR2 FQGNSA. The CDR3 reads CASSLASDSFYGYTF. In DNA, the CDR3 is TGTGCCAGCAGCTTAGCCTCGGACAGCTTCTATGGCTACACCTTC.

V gene TRBV18 combines with J gene TRBJ2-1; TRBD2 matches 9 bases. The V and J ends lost 4 bases and 8 bases, in that order; junction bases with no gene match: 6. The germline V gene has CDR1 KGHSH and CDR2 LQKENI. CDR3 length equals 14 residues. CDR3: CASSLSLAGDEQFF. CDR3 in DNA: TGTGCCAGCTCACTTTCCTTAGCGGGAGATGAGCAGTTCTTC.

The chain has TRBV28 and TRBJ2-3, with TRBD2 matching 9 bases. The CDR3 loop spans 18 amino acids. Germline values: CDR1 MDHEN, CDR2 SYDVKM. The junction had 11 bases not matched to a gene; V was cut back by 3 bases and J by 1 base. This CDR3 reads CASSFPLAGYGGTDTQYF. Written as DNA, the CDR3 is TGTGCCAGCAGTTTCCCGCTAGCGGGATACGGAGGCACAGATACGCAGTATTTT.

The V call is TRBV7-8, the J call TRBJ2-3, with TRBD2 matching 10 bases. CDR1 is SGHVS and CDR2 is FQNEAQ in the germline V gene. The ends lost 1 base at V and 4 bases at J; junction bases unmatched: 5. This CDR3 contains 16 residues. CDR3 in DNA: TGTGCCAGCAGCTTAGGTTTAGCGGGAGGAGCAGATACGCAGTATTTT. Translation gives CASSLGLAGGADTQYF.

The V gene is TRBV7-9, the J gene TRBJ1-3; the match to TRBD1 covers 9 bases. The CDR3 covers 16 residues. Trimming removed 7 bases from V and 0 bases from J; junction bases left unmatched: 7. Germline CDR1 and CDR2: SEHNR and FQNEAQ (reference sequence). As DNA, the CDR3 is TGTGCCAGCACCGTGGACAGGGGTTTCTCTGGAAACACCATATATTTT. Translation gives CASTVDRGFSGNTIYF.

The sample holds a few counts of this clone. This chain joins TRBV7-2 and TRBJ2-1, with unresolved D. The germline V and J ends were trimmed by 2 bases and 5 bases, with 4 bases remaining between them. Germline V CDR1 and CDR2: SGHTA, FQGNSA. CDR3 length equals 12 residues. CDR3 sequence (DNA): TGTGCCAGCAGCTTATATAACAATGAGCAGTTCTTC. Translation: CASSLYNNEQFF.

The chain carries TRBV11-3 and TRBJ2-2; 9 positions agree with TRBD1. The trim removed 4 bases at V and 3 bases at J, leaving 0 bases unmatched. From germline, CDR1 is SGHNT and CDR2 YENEEA. The CDR3 has 14 amino acids. The chain's CDR3 is CASSWTGDTGELFF. The CDR3 region has the DNA TGTGCCAGCAGCTGGACAGGGGACACCGGGGAGCTGTTTTTT.

The chain has TRBV3-1 (or the pseudogene TRBV3-2) and TRBJ1-2; D is unclear. Germline-derived CDR1 and CDR2 are LGHDT and YNNKEL (reference sequence). V shed 1 base and J shed 8 bases, with 11 bases lying between them. This CDR3 comprises 13 residues. In DNA, the CDR3 is TGTGCCAGCAGCCAAGCTGGGAGTAGCGGCTACACCTTC. Translated: CASSQAGSSGYTF.

The V gene is TRBV9, the J gene TRBJ2-7; 8 positions agree with TRBD2. Germline V gives CDR1 SGDLS, CDR2 YYNGEE. Unmatched junction bases numbered 14, after V lost 3 bases and J lost 0 bases. This CDR3 region has 18 residues. CDR3 sequence (DNA): TGTGCCAGCAGCGCGAGGATAAACGGGCTAGCGGGCTCCTACGAGCAGTACGTC. Residues: CASSARINGLAGSYEQYV.

This clone was seen a handful of times. V gene TRBV7-3 combines with J gene TRBJ2-1; possible D gene TRBD1, 6 bases. Trimming cost V 5 bases and J 5 bases, with 16 bases left between them. Germline CDR1 is SGHTA and CDR2 is FQGTGA. The CDR3 is made up of 15 amino acids. CDR3 residues: CASSLITGRNNEQFF. The CDR3 DNA reads as TGTGCCAGCAGCCTGATAACAGGGCGAAACAATGAGCAGTTCTTC. Supplemented by reference TRBV7-3 and TRBJ2-1, the full variable domain reads GAGVSQTPSNKVTEKGKYVELRCDPISGHTALYWYRQSLGQGPEFLIYFQGTGAADDSGLPNDRFFAVRPEGSVSTLKIQRTERGDSAVYLCASSLITGRNNEQFFGPGTRLTVL.

Only one count was recorded for this clone. The V and J genes are TRBV30 and TRBJ2-5; D is possibly TRBD1 (6 bases). The germline V gene has CDR1 GTSNPN and CDR2 SVGIG (reference sequence). The CDR3 consists of 13 residues. V was trimmed by 1 base and J by 5 bases, leaving 11 bases between them. This CDR3 is CAWSAGASETQYF. The CDR3 coding sequence is TGTGCCTGGAGTGCAGGGGCGAGTGAGACCCAGTACTTC.

The chain couples TRBV27 to TRBJ1-2; D is undetermined. The V and J ends lost 4 bases and 2 bases respectively, with 5 bases between them. Looked up from germline, CDR1 is MNHEY and CDR2 is SMNVEV (reference sequence). This CDR3 contains 12 residues. CDR3 in amino acids: CASSYLNYGYTF. The CDR3 region has the DNA TGTGCCAGCAGTTATCTGAACTATGGCTACACCTTC.

The chain links TRBV19 to TRBJ2-1, with 8 bases that match TRBD2. V was clipped by 6 bases and J by 5 bases; unmatched bases: 12. The CDR3 loop spans 16 amino acids. The germline V gene encodes CDR1 LNHDA and CDR2 SQIVND (reference sequence). Here the CDR3 DNA reads TGTGCCAGTAGCCCCTTCAGCGGGAGTAGCAACAATGAGCAGTTCTTC. Amino acids: CASSPFSGSSNNEQFF.

The genes are TRBV7-9 and TRBJ1-3; a weak D match, TRBD1 (5 bases). CDR1 and CDR2 from the germline V gene are SEHNR and FQNEAQ (reference sequence). The CDR3 loop spans 18 amino acids. Trimming pared 4 bases from V and 2 bases from J, leaving 21 bases between. The CDR3 loop reads CASSSPAGTAEAGNTIYF. CDR3 sequence (DNA): TGTGCCAGCAGCTCACCCGCGGGGACCGCTGAGGCTGGAAACACCATATATTTT.

This clone showed up just once. The rearrangement uses TRBV5-1 and TRBJ2-1; 8 positions agree with TRBD2. Germline V gene lookup returns CDR1 SGHRS and CDR2 YFSETQ. With V trimmed by 0 bases and J by 6 bases, 8 bases remained unmatched. This CDR3 spans 16 amino acids. This CDR3 is CASSLGWASGPNEQFF. The CDR3 DNA follows: TGCGCCAGCAGCTTGGGATGGGCTAGCGGGCCCAATGAGCAGTTCTTC.

The J gene is TRBJ2-2, the V gene TRBV19, with D possibly being TRBD1 (7 bases). This CDR3 is 15 amino acids long. Germline loops: CDR1 LNHDA, CDR2 SQIVND (reference sequence). V was cut by 4 bases and J by 5 bases, with 14 bases left in between. CDR3 loop: CASSSGTAFTGELFF. The CDR3, as DNA: TGTGCCAGTAGTAGCGGGACAGCTTTTACCGGGGAGCTGTTTTTT.

V gene TRBV29-1 combines with J gene TRBJ2-1, with 7 bases that match TRBD2. CDR3 length: 11 amino acids. Looked up from germline, CDR1 is SQVTM and CDR2 is ANQGSEA. J lost 9 bases, V lost 7 bases, and 6 bases had no gene match. Here the CDR3 reads CSASPGGEQFF. CDR3 sequence (DNA): TGCAGCGCCTCCCCGGGGGGTGAGCAGTTCTTC.

The rearrangement uses TRBV18 and TRBJ1-5; 9 positions agree with TRBD1. The CDR3 length is 14 residues. V was pared by 4 bases and J by 2 bases, with 0 bases of the junction left unmatched. CDR1 KGHSH and CDR2 LQKENI come from the germline V gene. CDR3 in DNA: TGTGCCAGCTCACGACAGGGGGGCAATCAGCCCCAGCATTTT. It is translated as CASSRQGGNQPQHF.

The gene calls are TRBV27 and TRBJ1-5; 7 positions match TRBD1. The CDR3 has 14 amino acids. In germline, CDR1 is MNHEY, CDR2 SMNVEV (reference sequence). V shed 10 bases and J 1 base; nucleotides not matched to a gene: 7. CDR3 loop: CATSKQGSNQPQHF. In nucleotides, the CDR3 is TGTGCCACCTCAAAACAGGGGAGCAATCAGCCCCAGCATTTT.

This chain links TRBV7-2 with TRBJ2-2; a possible D gene is TRBD1 (6 bases). Germline CDR1 reads SGHTA; CDR2 reads FQGNSA. CDR3 length equals 15 residues. Trimming left V 5 bases short and J 4 bases short, with 14 bases between. The DNA of the CDR3 is TGTGCCAGCAGCCTCCAGGGGTTGCGCACCGGGGAGCTGTTTTTT. It codes for CASSLQGLRTGELFF.

The chain combines TRBV4-3 with TRBJ2-7; no firm D call. Germline V CDR1 and CDR2: LGHNA, YSLEER. The V end was cut by 0 bases, the J end by 12 bases, with 15 bases between. CDR3 length equals 13 residues. The CDR3 nucleotides are TGCGCCAGCAGCCAAGATCAATGTACACATGGGTACGTC. It encodes CASSQDQCTHGYV.